Listed here is a single T cell receptor (beta chain). Its target is not known. The sample belongs to a study of cytomegalovirus exposure and HLA in healthy donors. General study points: An analysis that was carried out later associated 16,951 TCR beta sequences with HLA alleles at 0.05 false discovery rate. Presence/absence analysis assumed near-uniform sequencing depth across donors.

PCR involved 60 Vbeta and 13 Jbeta primers. Repertoires were generated with immunoSEQ multiplex PCR, while TCRdb's copy carries only in-frame clones and drops some. Seen in this sample are approximately 93,000 clones; the ten most common clones hold under 4.5%. V was pared by 5 bases and J by 4 bases, with 15 bases between. The CDR3 extends over 15 amino acids. Germline V gene sequence: CDR1 MNHNS, CDR2 SASEGT. Sequenced material: PBMCs. This TCR derives from a woman in her 30s in good health and CMV-seronegative. J is TRBJ2-1 and V is TRBV6-1; D may be TRBD1 (5 bases). The CDR3 nucleotides are TGTGCCAGCAGTCCCCTTAGGGGAACTTACAATGAGCAGTTCTTC. Its translation is CASSPLRGTYNEQFF.